The present T cell receptor beta chain was sequenced within a study of high-grade serous ovarian cancer treatment subgroups. About the study: Mean per sample: around 14,000 reads, about 7,500 unique TCR beta rearrangements. Study-wide findings and caveats: TCR clonal relatedness correlated positively with neoantigen level. Same-patient tumor repertoires overlapped at about 0.1 to 0.8; different patients barely overlapped. Only CDR3 was analyzed; CDR1 and CDR2 were not.

Profiling relied on immunoSEQ multiplex PCR, and the TCRdb table lists in-frame clones only, not all of them. The sample includes about 6,800 clones, 60% to 80% seen only once; the top ten take about 5%. V dropped 6 bases and J dropped 4; count of bases not matched to a gene: 9. Per germline, CDR1 SNHLY and CDR2 FYNNEI. The CDR3 is made up of 15 amino acids. To note about this clone: Antigen unknown.

Tumor samples were obtained before definitive surgery or chemotherapy. The sample consisted of tumor tissue. This chain joins TRBV2 and TRBJ2-1; 7 bases match TRBD2. The clonotype was recovered from a human donor with high-grade serous ovarian cancer. The CDR3 region has the DNA TGTGCCAGCAGGAAAATCAGCGGGGTTTACAATGAGCAGTTCTTC. Its protein product is CASRKISGVYNEQFF.